This is a list of T cell receptor beta chains from one sample in a study of T cell changes during pregnancy in multiple sclerosis. Measured with immunoSEQ multiplex PCR; TCRdb has only the in-frame clones, and not every one. This table has about 96,000 clones, almost 95% appearing once. Source: peripheral blood, taken in the first trimester of pregnancy. Receptor source: a female donor with multiple sclerosis, enrolled in a pregnancy study. CDR3s include the opening cysteine and the closing phenylalanine or tryptophan. A D gene is named only where the DNA matches it firmly. Size is omitted from some rows. Given values are once, few, many or a class for expanded clones.

v_call: TRBV2; d_call: TRBD2; clone_size: -; j_call: TRBJ2-7; cdr3_length: 19; cdr3_nt: TGTGCCAGCAGGAGCCCGACTAGCGGGAGGGCCATGTGGACCTACGAGCAGTACTTC; cdr3_aa: CASRSPTSGRAMWTYEQYF
v_call: TRBV23-1; d_call: -; clone_size: -; j_call: TRBJ2-1; cdr3_length: 15; cdr3_nt: TGCGCCGCCCGATTGTCGGAGGGTCACTACAATGAGCAGTTCTTC; cdr3_aa: CAARLSEGHYNEQFF
v_call: TRBV28; d_call: TRBD1; clone_size: -; j_call: TRBJ2-7; cdr3_length: 14; cdr3_nt: TGTGCCAGTAATTCCGGGACAGAATTGTGGGAGCAGTACTTC; cdr3_aa: CASNSGTELWEQYF
v_call: TRBV5-1; d_call: -; clone_size: -; j_call: TRBJ2-7; cdr3_length: 13; cdr3_nt: TGCGCCAGCAGCTTGAACCTACCCTACGAGCAGTACTTC; cdr3_aa: CASSLNLPYEQYF
v_call: TRBV7-9; d_call: -; clone_size: -; j_call: TRBJ2-7; cdr3_length: 11; cdr3_nt: TGTGCCAGCAGCTTAGCCCGGGAGCAGTACTTC; cdr3_aa: CASSLAREQYF
v_call: TRBV2; d_call: TRBD1; clone_size: -; j_call: TRBJ2-7; cdr3_length: 12; cdr3_nt: TGTGCCAGCAGGGACAGGGTAAACGAGCAGTACTTC; cdr3_aa: CASRDRVNEQYF
v_call: TRBV14; d_call: TRBD2; clone_size: -; j_call: TRBJ2-5; cdr3_length: 16; cdr3_nt: TGTGCCAGCAGCCAACCCGGACTAGCGGGACAAGAGACCCAGTACTTC; cdr3_aa: CASSQPGLAGQETQYF
v_call: TRBV11-3; d_call: TRBD1; clone_size: -; j_call: TRBJ1-2; cdr3_length: 16; cdr3_nt: TGTGCCAGCAGCCTTATCCTAGGGACAGGGGGCAATGGCTACACCTTC; cdr3_aa: CASSLILGTGGNGYTF
v_call: TRBV5-1; d_call: -; clone_size: -; j_call: TRBJ1-1; cdr3_length: 14; cdr3_nt: TGCGCCAGCAGCCCCCGGGTTGCGAACACTGAAGCTTTCTTT; cdr3_aa: CASSPRVANTEAFF
v_call: TRBV6-1; d_call: TRBD1; clone_size: once; j_call: TRBJ2-7; cdr3_length: 15; cdr3_nt: TGTGCCAGCAGCCAGGGGGCTCTAAGCTCCTACGAGCAGTACTTC; cdr3_aa: CASSQGALSSYEQYF
v_call: TRBV6-6; d_call: TRBD2; clone_size: -; j_call: TRBJ2-7; cdr3_length: 13; cdr3_nt: TGTGCCAGCAGTTACTCCCGAGGCGGGACTAGCTGGTTC; cdr3_aa: CASSYSRGGTSWF
v_call: TRBV27; d_call: TRBD1; clone_size: once; j_call: TRBJ2-7; cdr3_length: 14; cdr3_nt: TGTGCCAGCAGTCCATCAAGGGGGCCCTACGAGCAGTACTTC; cdr3_aa: CASSPSRGPYEQYF
v_call: TRBV2; d_call: TRBD1; clone_size: -; j_call: TRBJ1-5; cdr3_length: 17; cdr3_nt: TGTGCCAGCAGAGGCGGGACAGGGGGCATGAGCAATCAGCCCCAGCATTTT; cdr3_aa: CASRGGTGGMSNQPQHF
v_call: TRBV27; d_call: -; clone_size: -; j_call: TRBJ2-7; cdr3_length: 15; cdr3_nt: TGTGCCAGCAGTTATGGTAAGAACTTCTCCTACGAGCAGTACTTC; cdr3_aa: CASSYGKNFSYEQYF
v_call: TRBV28; d_call: -; clone_size: -; j_call: TRBJ1-4; cdr3_length: 14; cdr3_nt: TGTGCCAGCAGTTTATCGGCAGGGGAGGAAAAACTGTTTTTT; cdr3_aa: CASSLSAGEEKLFF
v_call: TRBV5-1; d_call: TRBD2; clone_size: -; j_call: TRBJ2-2; cdr3_length: 17; cdr3_nt: TGCGCCAGCAGCCCGCGACTAGCGTCCATGGGCACCGGGGAGCTGTTTTTT; cdr3_aa: CASSPRLASMGTGELFF
v_call: TRBV21-1; d_call: -; clone_size: -; j_call: TRBJ1-5; cdr3_length: 13; cdr3_nt: TGTGCCAGCCCCCTCTTTAGCAATCAGCCCCAGCATTTT; cdr3_aa: CASPLFSNQPQHF
v_call: TRBV6-1; d_call: TRBD2; clone_size: -; j_call: TRBJ2-5; cdr3_length: 16; cdr3_nt: TGTGCCAGCAGTGTAGGAGTAGCGGGAAGTGGGGAGACCCAGTACTTC; cdr3_aa: CASSVGVAGSGETQYF
v_call: TRBV5-1; d_call: -; clone_size: -; j_call: TRBJ2-7; cdr3_length: 12; cdr3_nt: TGCGCCAGCAGCCCGCAGGGTTACGAGCAGTACTTC; cdr3_aa: CASSPQGYEQYF
v_call: TRBV11-2; d_call: -; clone_size: -; j_call: TRBJ1-1; cdr3_length: 14; cdr3_nt: TGTGCCAGCAGCTTGGGGGCACGGGTGACTGAAGCTTTCTTT; cdr3_aa: CASSLGARVTEAFF
v_call: TRBV5-1; d_call: TRBD2; clone_size: -; j_call: TRBJ2-7; cdr3_length: 14; cdr3_nt: TGCGCCAGCAGTCCAACTAGCGGGCTGTACGAGCAGTACTTC; cdr3_aa: CASSPTSGLYEQYF
v_call: TRBV6-6; d_call: -; clone_size: few; j_call: TRBJ1-2; cdr3_length: 11; cdr3_nt: TGTGCCAGCCACCTGAGGGATGGCTACACCTTC; cdr3_aa: CASHLRDGYTF
v_call: TRBV2; d_call: -; clone_size: -; j_call: TRBJ2-6; cdr3_length: 14; cdr3_nt: TGTGCCAGCAATGAGGGCCCTGGGGCCAACGTCCTGACTTTC; cdr3_aa: CASNEGPGANVLTF
v_call: TRBV7-6; d_call: -; clone_size: once; j_call: TRBJ2-5; cdr3_length: 14; cdr3_nt: TGTGCCAGCAGCCGCGACGGGGTCCAAGAGACCCAGTACTTC; cdr3_aa: CASSRDGVQETQYF
v_call: TRBV2; d_call: -; clone_size: -; j_call: TRBJ1-2; cdr3_length: 14; cdr3_nt: TGTGCCAGCAGACACGGACTCTCAACGGAGGGCTACACCTTC; cdr3_aa: CASRHGLSTEGYTF
v_call: TRBV4-2; d_call: TRBD1; clone_size: -; j_call: TRBJ2-2; cdr3_length: 15; cdr3_nt: TGTGCCAGCAGCCAAGGGACAGGGAACACCGGGGAGCTGTTTTTT; cdr3_aa: CASSQGTGNTGELFF
v_call: TRBV28; d_call: -; clone_size: -; j_call: TRBJ2-7; cdr3_length: 13; cdr3_nt: TGTGCCAGCAGTTGGTGGACAGTCGACGAGCAGTACTTC; cdr3_aa: CASSWWTVDEQYF
v_call: TRBV28; d_call: -; clone_size: -; j_call: TRBJ1-4; cdr3_length: 17; cdr3_nt: TGTGCCAGCACCCCTTCGACAGGACGTGCAACTAATGAAAAACTGTTTTTT; cdr3_aa: CASTPSTGRATNEKLFF
v_call: TRBV2; d_call: -; clone_size: -; j_call: TRBJ1-2; cdr3_length: 17; cdr3_nt: TGTGCCAGCGTTGGACAGTCAACTCCTCGTCACCGCTATGGCTACACCTTC; cdr3_aa: CASVGQSTPRHRYGYTF
v_call: TRBV11-2; d_call: -; clone_size: -; j_call: TRBJ1-3; cdr3_length: 14; cdr3_nt: TGTGCCAGCAGCTCCGGGAGCTCTGGAAACACCATATATTTT; cdr3_aa: CASSSGSSGNTIYF
v_call: TRBV28; d_call: -; clone_size: -; j_call: TRBJ2-7; cdr3_length: 15; cdr3_nt: TGTGCCAGCGCTCCACGGGACTCCGTAGTCTACGAGCAGTACTTC; cdr3_aa: CASAPRDSVVYEQYF
v_call: TRBV10-2; d_call: -; clone_size: -; j_call: TRBJ1-2; cdr3_length: 11; cdr3_nt: TGCGCCACCACGGACAGCTATGGCTACACCTTC; cdr3_aa: CATTDSYGYTF
v_call: TRBV6-5; d_call: -; clone_size: -; j_call: TRBJ2-5; cdr3_length: 15; cdr3_nt: TGTGCCAGCAGTAACCCGGGTGCTGGGAGAGAGACCCAGTACTTC; cdr3_aa: CASSNPGAGRETQYF
v_call: TRBV28; d_call: TRBD1; clone_size: -; j_call: TRBJ1-1; cdr3_length: 15; cdr3_nt: TGTGCCAGCAGTCCAACTGACAGGGCCGACACTGAAGCTTTCTTT; cdr3_aa: CASSPTDRADTEAFF
v_call: TRBV2; d_call: -; clone_size: -; j_call: TRBJ2-1; cdr3_length: 16; cdr3_nt: TGTGCCAGCAGTGCTGTATTGGACTCCCTCTACAATGAGCAGTTCTTC; cdr3_aa: CASSAVLDSLYNEQFF
v_call: TRBV11-1; d_call: TRBD1; clone_size: -; j_call: TRBJ2-7; cdr3_length: 17; cdr3_nt: TGTGCCAGCAGCTTAGAGTCCCCCACAGGGGGCTCCTACGAGCAGTACTTC; cdr3_aa: CASSLESPTGGSYEQYF
v_call: TRBV5-6; d_call: -; clone_size: -; j_call: TRBJ2-5; cdr3_length: 16; cdr3_nt: TGTGCCAGCAGCCTCCGGAGGGCCGGGTTAGGGGAGACCCAGTACTTC; cdr3_aa: CASSLRRAGLGETQYF
v_call: TRBV27; d_call: -; clone_size: -; j_call: TRBJ2-7; cdr3_length: 14; cdr3_nt: TGTGCCAGCAGTACCCCCGACCGAGCGAGGGAGCAGTACTTC; cdr3_aa: CASSTPDRAREQYF
v_call: TRBV29-1; d_call: -; clone_size: -; j_call: TRBJ2-1; cdr3_length: 14; cdr3_nt: TGCAGCGTTGAAGGCGAGGGGGCCTACAATGAGCAGTTCTTC; cdr3_aa: CSVEGEGAYNEQFF
v_call: TRBV28; d_call: -; clone_size: few; j_call: TRBJ2-2; cdr3_length: 12; cdr3_nt: TGTGCCAGCACCCAGAGGACCGGGGAGCTGTTTTTT; cdr3_aa: CASTQRTGELFF
v_call: TRBV4-1; d_call: TRBD1; clone_size: once; j_call: TRBJ2-7; cdr3_length: 17; cdr3_nt: TGCGCCAGCAGCCCCATCAGAGGACAGGGGTTCTCCTACGAGCAGTACTTC; cdr3_aa: CASSPIRGQGFSYEQYF
v_call: TRBV7-6; d_call: TRBD1; clone_size: -; j_call: TRBJ2-7; cdr3_length: 13; cdr3_nt: TGTGCCAGTTCGGCAGGGGGAACCTACGAGCAGTACTTC; cdr3_aa: CASSAGGTYEQYF
v_call: TRBV4-3; d_call: -; clone_size: -; j_call: TRBJ1-1; cdr3_length: 14; cdr3_nt: TGCGCCAGCAGCCCTGCGGGAAGGGACACTGAAGCTTTCTTT; cdr3_aa: CASSPAGRDTEAFF
v_call: TRBV18; d_call: -; clone_size: -; j_call: TRBJ2-7; cdr3_length: 18; cdr3_nt: TGTGCCAGCTCCCCCCGAACTGCGGGAACGGCGAGCTCCTACGAGCAGTACTTC; cdr3_aa: CASSPRTAGTASSYEQYF
v_call: TRBV5-1; d_call: -; clone_size: -; j_call: TRBJ2-1; cdr3_length: 16; cdr3_nt: TGCGCCAGCAGCTCAGATAATAGGGCCCCTATGGGGCGTTGGTTCTTC; cdr3_aa: CASSSDNRAPMGRWFF
v_call: TRBV5-1; d_call: TRBD2; clone_size: once; j_call: TRBJ2-1; cdr3_length: 15; cdr3_nt: TGCGCCAGCAGGTGGGTAGCGGGAGGGCCCAGTGAGCAGTTCTTC; cdr3_aa: CASRWVAGGPSEQFF
v_call: TRBV29-1; d_call: TRBD1; clone_size: -; j_call: TRBJ1-6; cdr3_length: 13; cdr3_nt: TGCAGCGCTAAACAGGGGGCCGGTTCACCCCTCCACTTT; cdr3_aa: CSAKQGAGSPLHF
v_call: TRBV9; d_call: -; clone_size: -; j_call: TRBJ2-5; cdr3_length: 14; cdr3_nt: TGTGCCAGCAGCCCTAGTGGGGCCTACGGGACCCAGTACTTC; cdr3_aa: CASSPSGAYGTQYF
v_call: TRBV9; d_call: TRBD2; clone_size: once; j_call: TRBJ2-1; cdr3_length: 17; cdr3_nt: TGTGCCAGCAGCGGGGATTACGGGACTAGCACTAACAATGAGCAGTTCTTC; cdr3_aa: CASSGDYGTSTNNEQFF
v_call: TRBV29-1; d_call: -; clone_size: -; j_call: TRBJ2-2; cdr3_length: 13; cdr3_nt: TGCAGCGTTGGACTAGTGGGGATAGGGGAGCTGTTTTTT; cdr3_aa: CSVGLVGIGELFF
v_call: TRBV27; d_call: -; clone_size: -; j_call: TRBJ1-1; cdr3_length: 13; cdr3_nt: TGTGCCAGCAGTTTAGCGGGTAACACTGAAGCTTTCTTT; cdr3_aa: CASSLAGNTEAFF
v_call: TRBV11-3; d_call: TRBD1; clone_size: -; j_call: TRBJ2-5; cdr3_length: 15; cdr3_nt: TGTGCCAGCAGCCCAGGACAGGGGAGTTTCGAGACCCAGTACTTC; cdr3_aa: CASSPGQGSFETQYF
v_call: TRBV28; d_call: TRBD1; clone_size: -; j_call: TRBJ1-2; cdr3_length: 13; cdr3_nt: TGTGCCAGCGATACAGGGGGTTGGCGTGGCTACACCTTC; cdr3_aa: CASDTGGWRGYTF
v_call: TRBV28; d_call: -; clone_size: -; j_call: TRBJ2-5; cdr3_length: 13; cdr3_nt: TGTGCCACCAAGACCTACTACGTAGAGACCCAGTACTTC; cdr3_aa: CATKTYYVETQYF
v_call: TRBV5-4; d_call: TRBD2; clone_size: -; j_call: TRBJ2-3; cdr3_length: 15; cdr3_nt: TGTGCCAGCAGCTTGGCGGGAGGGGCCACAGATACGCAGTATTTT; cdr3_aa: CASSLAGGATDTQYF
v_call: TRBV5-1; d_call: -; clone_size: -; j_call: TRBJ2-5; cdr3_length: 15; cdr3_nt: TGCGCCAGCAGCTTGGTGGCGGGGCTCCAAGAGACCCAGTACTTC; cdr3_aa: CASSLVAGLQETQYF
v_call: TRBV10-3; d_call: -; clone_size: -; j_call: TRBJ2-7; cdr3_length: 13; cdr3_nt: TGTGCCATCCGGAGGGAAGGCTCCTACGAGCAGTACTTC; cdr3_aa: CAIRREGSYEQYF
v_call: TRBV7-9; d_call: TRBD2; clone_size: once; j_call: TRBJ2-1; cdr3_length: 13; cdr3_nt: TGTGCCAGCAGCAACCATGTAGCGGGAGGGCAGTTCTTC; cdr3_aa: CASSNHVAGGQFF
v_call: TRBV2; d_call: TRBD1; clone_size: once; j_call: TRBJ2-7; cdr3_length: 14; cdr3_nt: TGTGCCAGCAGTGAGGGGACAGGGTTTCGCGAGCAGTACTTC; cdr3_aa: CASSEGTGFREQYF